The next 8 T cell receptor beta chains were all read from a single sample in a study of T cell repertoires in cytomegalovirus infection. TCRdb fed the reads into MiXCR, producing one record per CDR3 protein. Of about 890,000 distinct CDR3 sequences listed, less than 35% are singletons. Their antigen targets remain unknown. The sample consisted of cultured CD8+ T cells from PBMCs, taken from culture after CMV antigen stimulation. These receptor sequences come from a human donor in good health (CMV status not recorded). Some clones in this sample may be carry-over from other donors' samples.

The CDR3 nucleotides are TGTGTCAGCAGCTCGCCAGGGGCCTACGAGCAGTACGTC. It is translated as CVSSSPGAYEQYV. The rearrangement links TRBV7-9 to TRBJ2-7, with a weak D call TRBD1 (6 bases). This CDR3 is built from 13 residues. Per germline, CDR1 SEHNR and CDR2 FQNEAQ (reference sequence).

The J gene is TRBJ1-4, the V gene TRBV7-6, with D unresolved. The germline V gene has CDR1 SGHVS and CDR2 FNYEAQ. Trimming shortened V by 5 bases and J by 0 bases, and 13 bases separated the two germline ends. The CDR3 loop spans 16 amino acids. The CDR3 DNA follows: TGTGCCAGCAGCCGCCTAGCGGATGCAACTAATGAAAAACTGTTTTTT. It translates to CASSRLADATNEKLFF.

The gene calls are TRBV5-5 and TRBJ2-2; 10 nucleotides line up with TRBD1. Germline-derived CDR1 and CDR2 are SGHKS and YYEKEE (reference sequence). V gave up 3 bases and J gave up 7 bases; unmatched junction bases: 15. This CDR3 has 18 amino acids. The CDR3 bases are TGTGCCAGCAGCTCGGCGACAGGGGGCCCCGGGGATGGCGGGGAGCTGTTTTTT. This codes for CASSSATGGPGDGGELFF.

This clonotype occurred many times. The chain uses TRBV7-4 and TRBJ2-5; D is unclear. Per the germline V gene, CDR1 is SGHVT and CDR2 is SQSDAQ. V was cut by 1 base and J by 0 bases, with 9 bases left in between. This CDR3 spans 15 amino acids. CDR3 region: CASSLVCRNQETQYF. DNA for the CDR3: TGTGCCAGCAGCTTAGTGTGTAGGAACCAAGAGACCCAGTACTTC.

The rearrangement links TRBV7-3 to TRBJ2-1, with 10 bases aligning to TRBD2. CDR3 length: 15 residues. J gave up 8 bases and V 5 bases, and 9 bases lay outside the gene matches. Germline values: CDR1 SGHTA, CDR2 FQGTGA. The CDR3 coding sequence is TGTGCCAGCAGCCCACTAGCGGGATCAGGGTATGAGCAGTTCTTC. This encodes CASSPLAGSGYEQFF.

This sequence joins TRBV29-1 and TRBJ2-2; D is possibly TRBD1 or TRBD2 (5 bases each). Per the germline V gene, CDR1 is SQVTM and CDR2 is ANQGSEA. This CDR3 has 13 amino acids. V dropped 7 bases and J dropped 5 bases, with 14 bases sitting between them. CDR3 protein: CSAEGRRTGELFF. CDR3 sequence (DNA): TGCAGCGCCGAGGGACGTCGGACCGGGGAGCTGTTTTTT.

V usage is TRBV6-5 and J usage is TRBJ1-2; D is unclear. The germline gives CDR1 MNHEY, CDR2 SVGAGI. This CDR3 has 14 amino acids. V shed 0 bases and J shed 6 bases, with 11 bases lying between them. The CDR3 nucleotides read TGTGCCAGCAGTTACTCGATTGGAACAGATGGCTACACCTTC. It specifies CASSYSIGTDGYTF.

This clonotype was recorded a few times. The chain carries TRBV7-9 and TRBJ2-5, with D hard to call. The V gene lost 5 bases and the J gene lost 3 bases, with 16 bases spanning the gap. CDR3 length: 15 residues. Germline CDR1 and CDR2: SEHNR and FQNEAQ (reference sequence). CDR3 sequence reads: CASSSAPRTEETQYF. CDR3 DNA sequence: TGTGCCAGCAGCAGTGCGCCCAGGACCGAAGAGACCCAGTACTTC.